These 25 T cell receptor beta chains originate from one sample sequenced in a study of siplizumab effects on memory and regulatory T cells. Only in-frame clones appear in the TCRdb table, and some are missing; sequencing was by immunoSEQ multiplex PCR. The table has 100,000 to 120,000 clones, roughly 91% seen once. The sample consisted of CD4+ T cells sorted from blood. The source is a human donor in good health.

The chain uses TRBV9 and TRBJ2-3; 7 bases are a match to TRBD2. This CDR3 spans 15 amino acids. V gave up 0 bases and J gave up 1 base; unmatched junction bases: 2. The germline CDR1 and CDR2 sequences are SGDLS and YYNGEE. The CDR3 is CASSVGAGGTDTQYF. DNA of the CDR3: TGTGCCAGCAGCGTAGGGGCGGGGGGCACAGATACGCAGTATTTT.

V gene TRBV7-8 combines with J gene TRBJ2-3, with a tentative D call TRBD2 (6 bases). The V end was cut by 5 bases, the J end by 4 bases, with 13 bases between. The CDR3 is made up of 14 amino acids. Per germline, CDR1 SGHVS and CDR2 FQNEAQ. CDR3 residues: CASSPPLASDTQYF. In nucleotides, the CDR3 is TGTGCCAGCAGCCCCCCACTAGCTTCAGATACGCAGTATTTT.

V usage is TRBV30 and J usage is TRBJ2-5, with 11 bases fitting TRBD1. The V gene's germline CDR1 is GTSNPN and CDR2 SVGIG (reference sequence). V trimming: 5 bases; J trimming: 4 bases; junction bases outside the gene matches: 0. The CDR3 is 12 amino acids. This CDR3 reads CAWGTGGETQYF. In nucleotides, the CDR3 is TGTGCCTGGGGGACAGGGGGAGAGACCCAGTACTTC. Together with reference TRBV30 and TRBJ2-5, the CDR3 gives the full variable domain: SQTIHQWPATLVQPVGSPLSLECTVEGTSNPNLYWYRQAAGRGLQLLFYSVGIGQISSEVPQNLSASRPQDRQFILSSKKLLLSDSGFYLCAWGTGGETQYFGPGTRLLVL.

This clone has just one count. V is TRBV5-1 and J is TRBJ2-1, with 11 bases fitting TRBD1. CDR1 is SGHRS, CDR2 YFSETQ, per germline. The length of the CDR3 is 16 residues. Trimming took 5 bases from V and 3 from J; bases not matched to a gene: 7. Here the CDR3 reads CASRPGQGANYNEQFF. CDR3 DNA: TGCGCCAGCAGACCTGGACAGGGGGCCAACTACAATGAGCAGTTCTTC.

The V gene is TRBV11-3, the J gene TRBJ2-7; 7 bases are shared with TRBD1. This CDR3 contains 14 residues. The V segment lost 5 bases and the J segment 5 bases; nucleotides outside the gene matches: 9. CDR1 SGHNT and CDR2 YENEEA come from the germline V gene. CDR3 in amino acids: CASSDRAGVDEQYF. The CDR3 coding sequence is TGTGCCAGCAGCGACAGGGCAGGGGTAGACGAGCAGTACTTC.

The V and J genes are TRBV7-9 and TRBJ2-5; the match to TRBD2 covers 7 bases. The CDR3 extends over 15 amino acids. V dropped 2 bases and J dropped 2; count of bases not matched to a gene: 5. From germline, CDR1 is SEHNR and CDR2 FQNEAQ (reference sequence). The CDR3 sequence is CASSLTSVAQETQYF. CDR3 bases: TGTGCCAGCAGCTTAACTAGCGTGGCACAAGAGACCCAGTACTTC. The variable domain in full, with the rest retrieved from reference TRBV7-9 and TRBJ2-5, is DTGVSQNPRHKITKRGQNVTFRCDPISEHNRLYWYRQTLGQGPEFLTYFQNEAQLEKSRLLSDRFSAERPKGSFSTLEIQRTEQGDSAMYLCASSLTSVAQETQYFGPGTRLLVL.

This chain uses TRBV9 with TRBJ2-3; possibly TRBD1 for D (6 bases). Germline CDR1 SGDLS, CDR2 YYNGEE. V lost 4 bases and J 0 bases, leaving 12 bases between the germline ends. This CDR3 spans 15 amino acids. CDR3 loop: CASSQGSRSTDTQYF. The CDR3 DNA follows: TGTGCCAGCAGCCAGGGGTCGAGAAGCACAGATACGCAGTATTTT.

V gene TRBV4-1 combines with J gene TRBJ2-7; D gene unclear. There are 14 residues in the CDR3. CDR1 and CDR2 (germline): MGHRA, YSYEKL. V was shortened by 1 base and J by 3 bases, with 10 bases between the two germline ends. The CDR3: CASSQVDTNYEQYF. The CDR3 coding sequence is TGCGCCAGCAGCCAAGTTGACACAAACTACGAGCAGTACTTC.

The V and J genes are TRBV19 and TRBJ2-5; D is possibly TRBD2 (6 bases). V was pared by 7 bases and J by 5 bases, with 14 bases between. This CDR3 is built from 13 residues. CDR1 is LNHDA, CDR2 SQIVND, per germline (reference sequence). CDR3 nucleotide sequence: TGTGCCAGTACCTCGGGGACTTTCGAGACCCAGTACTTC. It yields the protein CASTSGTFETQYF.

The chain links TRBV2 to TRBJ2-7; maybe TRBD2 (5 bases). In germline, CDR1 is SNHLY, CDR2 FYNNEI. The germline V and J ends were trimmed by 7 bases and 4 bases, with 17 bases remaining between them. The CDR3 contains 14 residues. This CDR3 reads CASMNYAGHYEQYF. As DNA, the CDR3 is TGTGCCAGCATGAATTATGCGGGTCATTACGAGCAGTACTTC.

This rearrangement joins TRBV11-3 to TRBJ2-7; TRBD2 matches at 11 bases. After removal of 3 bases from V and 6 bases from J, the junction contained 16 bases not matched to a gene. CDR1 and CDR2 (germline): SGHNT, YENEEA. The length of the CDR3 is 18 residues. The CDR3, as DNA: TGTGCCAGCAGCTTTCTTAGCGGGAGGGCCACAGCCGCTCCCGAGCAGTACTTC. It encodes CASSFLSGRATAAPEQYF.

The chain joins TRBV10-3 to TRBJ2-1; D uncertain. This CDR3 is 14 amino acids long. Germline V gene sequence: CDR1 ENHRY, CDR2 SYGVKD. Trimming took 7 bases from V and 4 from J, leaving 14 bases between them. The CDR3 here is CAITYDPHYNEQFF. Here the CDR3 DNA reads TGTGCCATCACTTATGATCCACATTACAATGAGCAGTTCTTC.

The chain has TRBV30 and TRBJ2-7; no reliable D call. This CDR3 spans 11 amino acids. From germline, CDR1 is GTSNPN and CDR2 SVGIG (reference sequence). Between the trimmed V and J ends, which lost 4 bases and 5 bases, there was a span of 9 bases. CDR3 sequence: CAWTRSHEQYF. The CDR3 nucleotides read TGTGCCTGGACCCGTAGCCACGAGCAGTACTTC.

The chain carries TRBV29-1 and TRBJ1-3; D unclear. V lost 0 bases to trimming and J lost 0 bases, with 15 bases between them. CDR3 length equals 17 residues. Germline CDR1 and CDR2: SQVTM and ANQGSEA. Here the CDR3 reads CSVEDRGSKHSGNTIYF. CDR3 nucleotides: TGCAGCGTTGAAGATCGCGGGAGCAAGCACTCTGGAAACACCATATATTTT.

The V call is TRBV5-1, the J call TRBJ1-5; no clear D gene. Germline V CDR1 and CDR2: SGHRS, YFSETQ. Trimming removed 0 bases from V and 4 bases from J, with 5 bases in between. This CDR3 comprises 13 residues. CDR3 bases: TGCGCCAGCAGCTTGGCCGGGAATCAGCCCCAGCATTTT. Its protein is CASSLAGNQPQHF.

V gene TRBV30 combines with J gene TRBJ2-1; D possibly corresponds to TRBD1 (6 bases). This CDR3 has 14 residues. Per the germline V gene, CDR1 is GTSNPN and CDR2 is SVGIG (reference sequence). V gave up 0 bases and J gave up 5 bases, with 11 bases separating them. The CDR3 sequence: CAWSVPRDNNEQFF. CDR3 DNA sequence: TGTGCCTGGAGTGTACCCCGGGACAACAATGAGCAGTTCTTC.

The rearrangement links TRBV5-1 to TRBJ2-1; 8 nucleotides align to TRBD1. J lost 2 bases, V lost 4 bases, and 5 bases had no gene match. Germline V lookup: CDR1 SGHRS, CDR2 YFSETQ. The CDR3 has 15 residues. The DNA for the CDR3 is TGCGCCAGCAGCCCCCGGACAGGGCCCTACAATGAGCAGTTCTTC. Encoded protein: CASSPRTGPYNEQFF. Based on the CDR3 plus reference TRBV5-1 and TRBJ2-1, the full variable domain is KAGVTQTPRYLIKTRGQQVTLSCSPISGHRSVSWYQQTPGQGLQFLFEYFSETQRNKGNFPGRFSGRQFSNSRSEMNVSTLELGDSALYLCASSPRTGPYNEQFFGPGTRLTVL.

The V gene is TRBV5-1, the J gene TRBJ2-7, with D possibly matching TRBD2 (6 bases). V shed 0 bases and J shed 2 bases, with 9 bases lying between them. The germline CDR1 and CDR2 sequences are SGHRS and YFSETQ. This CDR3 is built from 14 residues. CDR3 nucleotides: TGCGCCAGCAGCTTGGCCGGGGGTACCTACGAGCAGTACTTC. Protein: CASSLAGGTYEQYF.

CDR3 sequence: CASSHSGVLSGYTF. The DNA of the CDR3 is TGTGCCAGCAGCCATTCAGGGGTACTATCTGGCTACACCTTC. The V and J genes are TRBV14 and TRBJ1-2, with D maybe TRBD1 (6 bases). The CDR3 length is 14 residues. V gave up 3 bases and J gave up 7 bases, with 15 bases separating them. Per germline, CDR1 SGHDN and CDR2 FVKESK.

The sample holds a few counts of this clone. The rearrangement uses TRBV11-2 and TRBJ2-5, with a weak D call TRBD1 (5 bases). The CDR3 consists of 15 residues. Germline V gene data show CDR1 as SGHAT and CDR2 as FQNNGV. The germline V and J ends were trimmed by 1 base and 6 bases, with 15 bases remaining between them. CDR3 in amino acids: CASSLVSPGWKTQYF. CDR3 DNA: TGTGCCAGCAGCTTAGTGAGTCCAGGGTGGAAGACCCAGTACTTC.

The rearrangement uses TRBV5-1 and TRBJ2-3; D might be TRBD1 (6 bases). The V end lost 3 bases, the J end lost 0 bases, and 11 bases lay between the germline ends. The CDR3 is 15 amino acids. The V gene's germline CDR1 is SGHRS and CDR2 YFSETQ. DNA for the CDR3: TGCGCCAGCAGCTCCGGGACACTTAGCACAGATACGCAGTATTTT. Residues: CASSSGTLSTDTQYF.

The chain uses TRBV7-9 and TRBJ1-2; D unresolved. CDR3 length: 13 residues. Trimming took off 3 bases at V and 4 bases at J, with 9 bases between the two ends. Germline values: CDR1 SEHNR, CDR2 FQNEAQ (reference sequence). The CDR3 DNA sequence: TGTGCCAGCAGCTTCGACGGCTCCTATGGCTACACCTTC. Encoded protein: CASSFDGSYGYTF.

The rearrangement links TRBV5-1 to TRBJ2-5; 9 bases fit TRBD1. CDR3 length: 15 amino acids. V lost 5 bases to trimming and J lost 1 base; unmatched junction nucleotides: 6. The germline gives CDR1 SGHRS, CDR2 YFSETQ. For the CDR3, the DNA is TGCGCCAGCAGACGAACAGGGGGCCCCCAAGAGACCCAGTACTTC. Protein: CASRRTGGPQETQYF.

V and J are TRBV6-1 and TRBJ2-7; TRBD1 matches 7 bases. With V trimmed by 5 bases and J by 0 bases, 7 bases remained unmatched. The CDR3 spans 15 residues. Germline V CDR1 and CDR2: MNHNS, SASEGT. CDR3 loop: CASSIRQGASYEQYF. The DNA of the CDR3 is TGTGCCAGCAGTATCCGACAGGGAGCCTCCTACGAGCAGTACTTC.

The chain couples TRBV29-1 to TRBJ2-5, with D possibly matching TRBD1 (6 bases). Trimming stripped 3 bases from V and 0 bases from J, with 11 bases between. CDR1 is SQVTM, CDR2 ANQGSEA, per germline. The CDR3 contains 14 residues. The CDR3 DNA follows: TGCAGCGTTGAGGACAGTTACTACCAAGAGACCCAGTACTTC. It yields the protein CSVEDSYYQETQYF.